This entry describes one T cell receptor beta chain. The CDR3 is made up of 14 amino acids. Trimming removed 7 bases from V and 5 bases from J, with 17 bases in between. Looked up from germline, CDR1 is PRHDT and CDR2 is FYEKMQ (reference sequence). The data derive from a study of blood T cell repertoires in COVID-19. Study at large: T cells, B-cell-depleted T cells, or PBMCs provided the cDNA or gDNA that served as material.

Original handling: Estimated nucleated cell counts came from reference gene primer amplification. Libraries were prepared by immunoSEQ multiplex PCR; TCRdb keeps only in-frame clonotypes and omits some of them. V and J calls and clone size are as listed in that table; D and trimming were resolved from the DNA. This table has under 250,000 clones, more than 75% appearing once. Sequencing input: peripheral blood. This chain links TRBV13 with TRBJ1-2; TRBD1 might be the D (5 bases). This TCR derives from a man of 80 years or more with acute or convalescent COVID-19. The CDR3 sequence: CASTPPGGGYGYTF. The DNA of the CDR3 is TGTGCCAGCACCCCCCCCGGGGGAGGATATGGCTACACCTTC. Full variable domain (remainder filled in from reference TRBV13 and TRBJ1-2): AAGVIQSPRHLIKEKRETATLKCYPIPRHDTVYWYQQGPGQDPQFLISFYEKMQSDKGSIPDRFSAQQFSDYHSELNMSSLELGDSALYFCASTPPGGGYGYTFGSGTRLTVV.